The next 30 T cell receptor beta chains were all read from a single sample in a study of graft-versus-host responses after intestinal transplantation. These TCRs' antigens remain unknown. Repertoires were generated with immunoSEQ multiplex PCR, while TCRdb's copy carries only in-frame clones and drops some. The sample records tens of thousands of clones, roughly four fifths being singletons. Sequenced here: unstimulated CD8+ T cells sorted from spleen or lymph node cells, sampled before transplant. The receptors were gathered from a human donor who was the organ donor for an intestinal transplant.

This chain uses TRBV27 with TRBJ2-3; 9 nucleotides match TRBD2. This CDR3 region has 14 residues. The junction had 0 bases not matched to a gene; V was cut back by 4 bases and J by 1 base. Germline CDR1 and CDR2: MNHEY and SMNVEV (reference sequence). This CDR3 is CASSWTSGTDTQYF. The DNA of the CDR3 is TGTGCCAGCAGTTGGACTAGCGGCACAGATACGCAGTATTTT.

The CDR3 DNA is TGTGCCAGCAGTTTATCGCGACAGGGGGTAGGGAAAATAGCGGTTCATGAGCAGTTCTTC. Translation gives CASSLSRQGVGKIAVHEQFF. The rearrangement uses TRBV27 and TRBJ2-1; 9 bases match TRBD1. Looked up from germline, CDR1 is MNHEY and CDR2 is SMNVEV (reference sequence). V dropped 0 bases and J dropped 8; count of bases not matched to a gene: 20. This CDR3 has 20 residues.

The rearrangement links TRBV2 to TRBJ2-7; 10 bases fit TRBD2. This CDR3 contains 19 residues. J gave up 2 bases and V 0 bases, and 13 bases lay outside the gene matches. The germline V gene has CDR1 SNHLY and CDR2 FYNNEI. Here the CDR3 DNA reads TGTGCCAGCAGTGAAGCGCTTGATAAGACTAGCGGGTTAGCCTACGAGCAGTACTTC. Amino acids: CASSEALDKTSGLAYEQYF.

CDR3 protein: CASSIAVGNNEQFF. In DNA form, the CDR3 reads TGTGCCAGTAGTATAGCTGTGGGGAACAATGAGCAGTTCTTC. V usage is TRBV19 and J usage is TRBJ2-1; no firm D call. In germline, CDR1 is LNHDA, CDR2 SQIVND (reference sequence). V dropped 1 base and J dropped 5 bases, with 9 bases sitting between them. The CDR3 runs 14 residues. The full variable domain, its missing parts supplied by reference TRBV19 and TRBJ2-1, is DGGITQSPKYLFRKEGQNVTLSCEQNLNHDAMYWYRQDPGQGLRLIYYSQIVNDFQKGDIAEGYSVSREKKESFPLTVTSAQKNPTAFYLCASSIAVGNNEQFFGPGTRLTVL.

This rearrangement joins TRBV4-1 to TRBJ2-7; 11 nucleotides align to TRBD2. V gave up 0 bases and J gave up 3 bases; unmatched junction bases: 4. CDR3 length equals 16 residues. Germline lookup yields CDR1 MGHRA and CDR2 YSYEKL. The CDR3 region has the DNA TGCGCCAGCAGCCAAGAGGGACTAGCGGAGCACTACGAGCAGTACTTC. Translation gives CASSQEGLAEHYEQYF.

The chain combines TRBV7-6 with TRBJ2-1; 8 bases line up with TRBD2. V lost 1 base, J lost 7 bases, and 3 bases stayed unmatched. This CDR3 comprises 14 residues. Germline CDR1 and CDR2: SGHVS and FNYEAQ. The CDR3 DNA reads as TGTGCCAGCAGCTTAGAAGCGGGAGCTAATGAGCAGTTCTTC. It specifies CASSLEAGANEQFF. Combining the CDR3 with reference TRBV7-6 and TRBJ2-1 gives the whole variable domain GAGVSQSPRYKVTKRGQDVALRCDPISGHVSLYWYRQALGQGPEFLTYFNYEAQQDKSGLPNDRFSAERPEGSISTLTIQRTEQRDSAMYRCASSLEAGANEQFFGPGTRLTVL.

The chain carries TRBV9 and TRBJ2-3, with D possibly being TRBD1 or TRBD2 (6 bases each). The CDR3 runs 15 residues. Germline V gene sequence: CDR1 SGDLS, CDR2 YYNGEE. The V end lost 4 bases, the J end lost 4 bases, and 16 bases lay between the germline ends. This chain's CDR3 is CASSPWGAGSDTQYF. The CDR3, as DNA: TGTGCCAGCAGCCCCTGGGGGGCCGGTTCAGATACGCAGTATTTT.

This clone turned up a few times. The chain employs TRBV12-5 and TRBJ2-5; TRBD2 is a possible D gene (6 bases). CDR3 size: 16 residues. Germline assignment: CDR1 LGHNT and CDR2 FRNRAP. Trimming took off 6 bases at V and 5 bases at J, with 22 bases between the two ends. The CDR3: CASGPNPGLWGETQYF. The CDR3 DNA reads as TGTGCTAGTGGCCCTAACCCGGGACTCTGGGGGGAGACCCAGTACTTC.

This clone was detected only a few times. The chain combines TRBV2 with TRBJ2-1, with TRBD2 matching 8 bases. The CDR3 spans 15 residues. Trimming at V came to 5 bases and at J to 4 bases, leaving 7 bases not matched to a gene. The germline V gene encodes CDR1 SNHLY and CDR2 FYNNEI. The CDR3 protein is CASSFSGEIYNEQFF. DNA for the CDR3: TGTGCCAGCAGTTTTAGCGGGGAGATATACAATGAGCAGTTCTTC. Full variable domain (outside the CDR3, taken from reference TRBV2 and TRBJ2-1): EPEVTQTPSHQVTQMGQEVILRCVPISNHLYFYWYRQILGQKVEFLVSFYNNEISEKSEIFDDQFSVERPDGSNFTLKIRSTKLEDSAMYFCASSFSGEIYNEQFFGPGTRLTVL.

This clone was picked up a small number of times. The chain carries TRBV7-9 and TRBJ2-1, with 14 bases identical to TRBD2. With 6 bases clipped from V and 7 bases from J, the junction kept 2 bases outside the gene matches. The CDR3 sequence is 14 residues long. CDR1 is SEHNR and CDR2 is FQNEAQ in the germline V gene (reference sequence). The CDR3 DNA reads TGTGCCAGCAGGGGACTAGCGGGGGTTAATGAGCAGTTCTTC. It encodes CASRGLAGVNEQFF.

There are a few counts of this clone. This chain uses TRBV6-5 with TRBJ1-5; D is unclear. V lost 6 bases, J lost 6 bases, and 9 bases lay in between. CDR1 is MNHEY and CDR2 is SVGAGI in the germline V gene. The CDR3 is made up of 12 amino acids. CDR3 amino acids: CASRGWGQPQHF. The CDR3 DNA is TGTGCCAGCAGGGGGTGGGGTCAGCCCCAGCATTTT.

The chain links TRBV6-5 to TRBJ1-2; 7 bases line up with TRBD1. This CDR3 is built from 14 residues. V lost 7 bases, J lost 1 base, and 6 bases stayed unmatched. The V gene's germline CDR1 is MNHEY and CDR2 SVGAGI. The DNA of the CDR3 is TGTGCCAGCAAGACAGGGATCTTTAACTATGGCTACACCTTC. Protein sequence: CASKTGIFNYGYTF.

The V call is TRBV11-2, the J call TRBJ2-7; D possibly matches TRBD1 or TRBD2 (5 bases each). The CDR3 extends over 13 amino acids. Trimming took 4 bases from V and 7 from J, leaving 14 bases between them. CDR1 is SGHAT, CDR2 FQNNGV, per germline. The CDR3 DNA reads TGTGCCAGCAGCTGGGACGGTGCTAGTGAGCAGTACTTC. Amino acids: CASSWDGASEQYF.

The CDR3 DNA sequence: TGCGCCAGCAGCCAAGCGGACGGGGGCCCTAATGAAAAACTGTTTTTT. Its protein is CASSQADGGPNEKLFF. The genes are TRBV4-3 and TRBJ1-4; D is perhaps TRBD1 (6 bases). CDR1 and CDR2 (germline): LGHNA, YSLEER. CDR3 length: 16 amino acids. Trimming cost V 1 base and J 3 bases, with 12 bases left between them.

This chain connects TRBV5-1 to TRBJ1-3, with TRBD1 matching 7 bases. After removal of 0 bases from V and 3 bases from J, the junction contained 3 bases not matched to a gene. The CDR3 covers 15 residues. CDR1 and CDR2 from the germline V gene are SGHRS and YFSETQ. The chain's CDR3 is CASSLDPGGGNTIYF. In DNA form, the CDR3 reads TGCGCCAGCAGCTTGGATCCAGGGGGTGGAAACACCATATATTTT.

The chain is built from TRBV6-5 and TRBJ2-7, with D maybe TRBD2 (5 bases). V was shortened by 5 bases and J by 2 bases, with 16 bases between the two germline ends. Germline V gene lookup returns CDR1 MNHEY and CDR2 SVGAGI. The CDR3 extends over 15 amino acids. The CDR3 loop is CASSPTRESPYEQYF. The DNA of the CDR3 is TGTGCCAGCAGTCCTACAAGGGAGAGCCCCTACGAGCAGTACTTC.

The V and J genes are TRBV5-5 and TRBJ1-2, with TRBD1 as a possible D gene (5 bases). CDR1 and CDR2 (germline): SGHKS, YYEKEE (reference sequence). The V end was cut by 2 bases, the J end by 0 bases, with 8 bases between. The CDR3 is 14 residues long. This chain's CDR3 is CASSFDSSNYGYTF. The CDR3 region has the DNA TGTGCCAGCAGCTTTGACAGTTCTAACTATGGCTACACCTTC. The full variable domain, rest sourced from reference TRBV5-5 and TRBJ1-2, is DAGVTQSPTHLIKTRGQQVTLRCSPISGHKSVSWYQQVLGQGPQFIFQYYEKEERGRGNFPDRFSARQFPNYSSELNVNALLLGDSALYLCASSFDSSNYGYTFGSGTRLTVV.

The gene calls are TRBV5-1 and TRBJ2-2, with 10 bases identical to TRBD2. This CDR3 region has 17 residues. V shed 1 base, J shed 1 base, and the junction held 4 bases outside the gene matches. Germline V gives CDR1 SGHRS, CDR2 YFSETQ. The DNA for the CDR3 is TGCGCCAGCAGCTTGCGAGCTAGCGGGGGGAACACCGGGGAGCTGTTTTTT. Amino acids: CASSLRASGGNTGELFF.

The chain joins TRBV27 to TRBJ1-1; no clear D. Trimming stripped 0 bases from V and 0 bases from J, with 8 bases between. The CDR3 has 15 residues. The V gene's germline CDR1 is MNHEY and CDR2 SMNVEV (reference sequence). CDR3 amino acids: CASSLSGSLNTEAFF. In DNA, the CDR3 is TGTGCCAGCAGTTTATCGGGCAGCTTGAACACTGAAGCTTTCTTT.

The rearrangement joins TRBV19 to TRBJ2-1; the D gene is possibly TRBD1 (6 bases). V was cut by 3 bases and J by 4 bases, with 10 bases left in between. CDR3 length: 14 residues. Germline loops: CDR1 LNHDA, CDR2 SQIVND (reference sequence). Here the CDR3 reads CASSMSGVYNEQFF. Here the CDR3 DNA reads TGTGCCAGTAGTATGTCAGGGGTTTACAATGAGCAGTTCTTC.

This rearrangement joins TRBV27 to TRBJ2-5; D not certain. Trimming shortened V by 5 bases and J by 0 bases, and 7 bases separated the two germline ends. This CDR3 has 13 residues. Germline V CDR1 and CDR2: MNHEY, SMNVEV (reference sequence). DNA for the CDR3: TGTGCCAGCAGTCTGAGGTACCAAGAGACCCAGTACTTC. This encodes CASSLRYQETQYF.

V and J are TRBV29-1 and TRBJ2-7, with D possibly matching TRBD2 (6 bases). Germline values: CDR1 SQVTM, CDR2 ANQGSEA. V lost 3 bases and J 2 bases, leaving 14 bases between the germline ends. The CDR3 is 14 residues long. Here the CDR3 reads CSVEKRGKPYEQYF. The CDR3 bases are TGCAGCGTTGAGAAACGGGGGAAGCCCTACGAGCAGTACTTC.

This clone was observed a handful of times. CDR3 sequence reads: CASNRLAGGGTDTQYF. The CDR3 DNA sequence: TGTGCCAGCAACCGACTAGCGGGAGGAGGAACAGATACGCAGTATTTT. J is TRBJ2-3 and V is TRBV5-6; 13 bases agree with TRBD2. Trimming took 6 bases from V and 3 from J; bases not matched to a gene: 7. The length of the CDR3 is 16 residues. Germline V gives CDR1 SGHDT, CDR2 YYEEEE.

V gene TRBV4-1 combines with J gene TRBJ2-7; D not resolved. The V end lost 1 base, the J end lost 2 bases, and 6 bases lay between the germline ends. CDR3 size: 13 residues. Germline V CDR1 and CDR2: MGHRA, YSYEKL. The CDR3 region is CASSQAIAYEQYF. The CDR3 DNA reads TGCGCCAGCAGCCAAGCAATCGCCTACGAGCAGTACTTC.

J is TRBJ2-7 and V is TRBV7-8; 10 positions match TRBD2. The CDR3 has 17 residues. J was trimmed by 2 bases and V by 2 bases; bases with no gene match: 9. The germline gives CDR1 SGHVS, CDR2 FQNEAQ. The CDR3 protein is CASSLYTGTSDPYEQYF. For the CDR3, the DNA is TGTGCCAGCAGCTTATATACCGGGACTAGCGACCCCTACGAGCAGTACTTC.

The genes are TRBV11-2 and TRBJ2-7; 10 bases are shared with TRBD2. CDR3 size: 16 residues. Germline V gene sequence: CDR1 SGHAT, CDR2 FQNNGV. V lost 1 base, J lost 4 bases, and 7 bases stayed unmatched. The CDR3 region is CASSLAGTSARYEQYF. CDR3 DNA sequence: TGTGCCAGCAGCTTAGCCGGGACTAGCGCGAGGTACGAGCAGTACTTC.

This chain joins TRBV9 and TRBJ2-7; D might be TRBD2 (7 bases). The germline gives CDR1 SGDLS, CDR2 YYNGEE. V was trimmed by 0 bases and J by 3 bases, leaving 22 bases between them. The CDR3 runs to 18 residues. CDR3 amino acids: CASSVASDPVGGGYEQYF. CDR3 DNA: TGTGCCAGCAGCGTAGCCTCAGACCCGGTAGGGGGGGGCTACGAGCAGTACTTC.

V and J are TRBV15 and TRBJ2-2; 7 positions agree with TRBD2. This CDR3 is built from 19 residues. The J segment lost 3 bases and the V segment lost 4 bases, leaving 17 bases of the junction unmatched. Germline lookup yields CDR1 LNHNV and CDR2 YYDKDF (reference sequence). CDR3 sequence (DNA): TGTGCCACCAGCACCCGCATCTGGATTGCGGGGGAATACACCGGGGAGCTGTTTTTT. Protein: CATSTRIWIAGEYTGELFF.

V and J are TRBV18 and TRBJ2-5; D gene ambiguous. The germline CDR1 and CDR2 sequences are KGHSH and LQKENI. V was trimmed by 1 base and J by 3 bases, leaving 0 bases between them. The CDR3 loop spans 11 amino acids. CDR3 nucleotides: TGTGCCAGCTCACCACAAGAGACCCAGTACTTC. As protein: CASSPQETQYF.

This chain connects TRBV9 to TRBJ2-1; 12 nucleotides align to TRBD2. CDR3 size: 14 residues. J gave up 6 bases and V 3 bases, and 1 base lay outside the gene matches. The germline V gene encodes CDR1 SGDLS and CDR2 YYNGEE. CDR3: CASSASGGANEQFF. CDR3 bases: TGTGCCAGCAGCGCTAGCGGGGGGGCCAATGAGCAGTTCTTC.